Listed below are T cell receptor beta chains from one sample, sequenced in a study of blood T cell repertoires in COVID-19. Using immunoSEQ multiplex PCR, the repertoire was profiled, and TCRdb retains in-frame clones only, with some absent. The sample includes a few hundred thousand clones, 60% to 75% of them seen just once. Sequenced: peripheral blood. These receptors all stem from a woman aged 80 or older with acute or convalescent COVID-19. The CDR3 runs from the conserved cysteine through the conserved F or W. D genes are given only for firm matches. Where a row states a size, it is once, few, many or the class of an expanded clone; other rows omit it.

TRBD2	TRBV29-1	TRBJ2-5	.	CSVAGGGAWETQYF	TGCAGCGTTGCAGGCGGGGGGGCCTGGGAGACCCAGTACTTC
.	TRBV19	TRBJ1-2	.	CASSPGGVNYGYTF	TGTGCCAGTAGCCCCGGGGGGGTGAACTATGGCTACACCTTC
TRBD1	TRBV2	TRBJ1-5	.	CASGDRGLGNQPQHF	TGTGCCAGCGGGGACAGGGGGCTTGGCAATCAGCCCCAGCATTTT
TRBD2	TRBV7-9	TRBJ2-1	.	CASSASGTYNNEQFF	TGTGCCAGCAGCGCGAGCGGGACTTACAACAATGAGCAGTTCTTC
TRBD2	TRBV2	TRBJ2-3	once	CASSHREGRYTQYF	TGTGCCAGCAGTCACCGGGAGGGCCGATATACGCAGTATTTT
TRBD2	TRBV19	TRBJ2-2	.	CASSLLAGNTGELFF	TGTGCCAGTAGTTTACTAGCGGGGAACACCGGGGAGCTGTTTTTT
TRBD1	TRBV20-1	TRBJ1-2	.	CSASTGTAEGYTF	TGCAGTGCTAGTACAGGGACAGCGGAGGGCTACACCTTC
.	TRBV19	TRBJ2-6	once	CASSDYSGANVLTF	TGTGCCAGTAGTGACTACTCTGGGGCCAACGTCCTGACTTTC
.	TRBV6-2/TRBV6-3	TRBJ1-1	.	CASSHLSGAEAFF	TGTGCCAGCAGCCATTTATCGGGGGCTGAAGCTTTCTTT
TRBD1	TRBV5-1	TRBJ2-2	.	CASSFRDRGSTGELFF	TGCGCCAGCAGCTTCCGGGACAGGGGATCCACCGGGGAGCTGTTTTTT
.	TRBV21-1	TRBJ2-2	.	CASSSGSTNTGELFF	TGTGCCAGCAGCTCCGGTAGTACGAACACCGGGGAGCTGTTTTTT
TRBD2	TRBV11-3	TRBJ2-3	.	CASSLGSGTSTDTQYF	TGTGCCAGCAGCTTAGGTAGCGGGACTAGCACAGATACGCAGTATTTT
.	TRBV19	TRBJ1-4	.	CASSTRALDFATNEKLFF	TGTGCCAGTAGTACGAGGGCGTTAGATTTTGCAACTAATGAAAAACTGTTTTTT
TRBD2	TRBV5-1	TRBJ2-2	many	CASSSEPSGANTGELFF	TGCGCCAGCAGCTCCGAGCCCAGCGGGGCGAACACCGGGGAGCTGTTTTTT
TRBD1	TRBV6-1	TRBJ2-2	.	CASSAGLGQGSTGELFF	TGTGCCAGCAGTGCTGGGCTAGGACAGGGGAGCACCGGGGAGCTGTTTTTT
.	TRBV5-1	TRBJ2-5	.	CASSLRQAQETQYF	TGCGCCAGCAGCCTACGACAGGCGCAAGAGACCCAGTACTTC
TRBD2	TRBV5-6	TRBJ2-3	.	CASSLRVAGTDTQYF	TGTGCCAGCAGCTTGAGGGTAGCGGGAACGGATACGCAGTATTTT
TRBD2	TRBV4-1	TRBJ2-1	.	CASRGILLAGGPLDNEQFF	TGCGCCAGCCGCGGGATCCTATTGGCGGGAGGGCCATTGGACAATGAGCAGTTCTTC
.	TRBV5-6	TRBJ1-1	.	CASSLRTAAMNTEAFF	TGTGCCAGCAGCTTGCGGACAGCGGCCATGAACACTGAAGCTTTCTTT
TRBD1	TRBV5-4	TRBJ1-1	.	CASSLTGGGTEAFF	TGTGCCAGCAGCCTTACAGGGGGCGGCACTGAAGCTTTCTTT
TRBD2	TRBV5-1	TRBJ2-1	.	CASSLGSGLAGEQFF	TGCGCCAGCAGCTTGGGATCGGGACTAGCGGGCGAGCAGTTCTTC
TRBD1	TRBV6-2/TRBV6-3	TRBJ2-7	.	CASSYGGQGRAEQYF	TGTGCCAGCAGTTACGGGGGACAGGGGAGGGCCGAGCAGTACTTC
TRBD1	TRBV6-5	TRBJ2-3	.	CASRDRATDTQYF	TGTGCCTCCCGCGACAGGGCCACAGATACGCAGTATTTT
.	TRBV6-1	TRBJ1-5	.	CASSELGEASNQPQHF	TGTGCCAGCAGTGAATTGGGGGAGGCGAGCAATCAGCCCCAGCATTTT
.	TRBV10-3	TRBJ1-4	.	CAISDETYNEKLFF	TGTGCCATCAGTGATGAGACTTATAATGAAAAACTGTTTTTT
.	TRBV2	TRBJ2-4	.	CASRGAGYENIQYF	TGTGCCAGCAGGGGGGCAGGTTATGAAAACATTCAGTACTTC
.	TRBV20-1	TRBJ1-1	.	CSARENTEAFF	TGCAGTGCCCGGGAAAACACTGAAGCTTTCTTT
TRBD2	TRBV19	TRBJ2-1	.	CASSSRLAGALSSYNEQFF	TGTGCCAGTAGTTCCCGACTAGCGGGGGCCTTAAGCTCCTACAATGAGCAGTTCTTC
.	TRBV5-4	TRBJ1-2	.	CASSLGSVVYGYTF	TGTGCCAGCAGCTTGGGGTCAGTCGTCTATGGCTACACCTTC
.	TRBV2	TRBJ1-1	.	CASSERRGMNTEAFF	TGTGCCAGCAGTGAACGTCGGGGGATGAACACTGAAGCTTTCTTT
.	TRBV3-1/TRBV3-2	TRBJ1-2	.	CASSPGTRGYTF	TGTGCCAGCAGCCCCGGGACACGTGGCTACACCTTC
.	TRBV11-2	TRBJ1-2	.	CASSLTAWAGGYTF	TGTGCCAGCAGCCTAACTGCTTGGGCGGGAGGCTACACCTTC
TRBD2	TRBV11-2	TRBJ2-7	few	CASSLEAGGSYEQYF	TGTGCCAGCAGCTTAGAGGCGGGGGGCTCCTACGAGCAGTACTTC
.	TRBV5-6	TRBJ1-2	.	CASRTRDFPPYGYTF	TGTGCCAGCAGGACCCGGGACTTCCCTCCCTATGGCTACACCTTC
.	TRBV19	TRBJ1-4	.	CASSVDPGANEKLFF	TGTGCCAGTAGTGTAGATCCCGGAGCTAATGAAAAACTGTTTTTT
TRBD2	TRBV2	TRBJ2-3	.	CASSEWAGLAITDTQYF	TGTGCCAGCAGTGAATGGGCGGGACTAGCTATCACAGATACGCAGTATTTT
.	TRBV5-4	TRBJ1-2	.	CASSLAERIYYGYTF	TGTGCCAGCAGCTTGGCCGAGCGAATCTACTATGGTTACACCTTC
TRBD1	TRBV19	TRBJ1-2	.	CASERTGAFYGYTF	TGTGCCAGTGAAAGGACAGGGGCCTTCTATGGCTACACCTTC
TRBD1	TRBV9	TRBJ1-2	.	CASSPTTGVYGYTF	TGTGCCAGCAGCCCCACGACAGGGGTCTATGGCTACACCTTC
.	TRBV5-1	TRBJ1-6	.	CASSLNFLSPLHF	TGCGCCAGCAGCTTGAACTTTCTTTCACCCCTCCACTTT
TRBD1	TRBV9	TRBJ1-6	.	CASSDGTGENSPLHF	TGTGCCAGCAGCGATGGGACAGGGGAGAATTCACCCCTCCACTTT
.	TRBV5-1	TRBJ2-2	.	CASRELMNTGELFF	TGCGCCAGCAGAGAACTCATGAACACCGGGGAGCTGTTTTTT
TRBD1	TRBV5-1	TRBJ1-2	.	CASSSTGTALYGYTF	TGCGCCAGCAGCTCGACCGGGACAGCCCTATATGGCTACACCTTC
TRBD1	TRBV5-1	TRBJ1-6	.	CASSLQGGNSPLHF	TGCGCCAGCAGCCTACAGGGGGGCAATTCACCCCTCCACTTT
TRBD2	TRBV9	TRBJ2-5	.	CASSGTSGGQLGETQYF	TGTGCCAGCAGTGGGACTAGCGGGGGACAGTTGGGAGAGACCCAGTACTTC
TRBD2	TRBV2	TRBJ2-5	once	CASKVGLARETQYF	TGTGCCAGCAAGGTGGGACTAGCGAGGGAGACCCAGTACTTC
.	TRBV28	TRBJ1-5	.	CASTIDPSYSNQPQHF	TGTGCCAGCACCATAGATCCTTCCTATAGCAATCAGCCCCAGCATTTT
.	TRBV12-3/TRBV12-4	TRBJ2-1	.	CASSYRRGEQFF	TGTGCCAGCAGTTACCGGCGCGGGGAGCAGTTCTTC
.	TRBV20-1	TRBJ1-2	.	CSARSNYGYTF	TGCAGTGCTAGATCAAACTATGGCTACACCTTC
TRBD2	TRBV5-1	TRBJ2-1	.	CASSRTSGRTSYNEQFF	TGCGCCAGCAGCCGGACTAGCGGGAGGACCTCCTACAATGAGCAGTTCTTC
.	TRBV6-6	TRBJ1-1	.	CASSYAFMGAEAFF	TGTGCCAGCAGTTACGCATTCATGGGCGCTGAAGCTTTCTTT